A selection of T cell receptor beta chains follows, all from one sample in a study of T cell responses to AZD1222 COVID-19 vaccine. Some clones are missing from TCRdb's copy, which holds only in-frame ones; the method was immunoSEQ multiplex PCR. The sample yields about 190,000 clones, approximately 94% seen once. Sequencing used peripheral blood, obtained on day 0 of AZD1222 vaccination. These receptor sequences come from an adult in good health. CDR3s leave out the opening cysteine and the closing phenylalanine or tryptophan. The order of the fields is V gene, J gene, CDR3 protein.

V gene: TRBV6-1; J gene: TRBJ2-3; CDR3 protein: ASIETRGRTDTQY
V gene: TRBV27; J gene: TRBJ1-2; CDR3 protein: ASSFQGMMGYT
V gene: TRBV5-6; J gene: TRBJ1-2; CDR3 protein: ASSVGQSNYGYT
V gene: TRBV19; J gene: TRBJ1-5; CDR3 protein: GTGGGNQPQH
V gene: TRBV7-8; J gene: TRBJ1-6; CDR3 protein: ASSSRREGNSPLH
V gene: TRBV5-1; J gene: TRBJ1-2; CDR3 protein: ASSWDSSNYGYT
V gene: TRBV28; J gene: TRBJ1-6; CDR3 protein: ASSIYGRRRSPLH
V gene: TRBV5-4; J gene: TRBJ2-7; CDR3 protein: ASSGSGRVSYEQY
V gene: TRBV5-1; J gene: TRBJ2-2; CDR3 protein: ASSFLGGPTGELF
V gene: TRBV25-1; J gene: TRBJ2-7; CDR3 protein: ASRSPGIAYEQY
V gene: TRBV6-5; J gene: TRBJ1-2; CDR3 protein: ASSRSGGGYT
V gene: TRBV6-2/TRBV6-3; J gene: TRBJ2-1; CDR3 protein: ASSYGDRAQF
V gene: TRBV3-1/TRBV3-2; J gene: TRBJ2-5; CDR3 protein: ASSQDLARVSETQY
V gene: TRBV19; J gene: TRBJ1-4; CDR3 protein: ASSAGTGWEKLF
V gene: TRBV19; J gene: TRBJ2-5; CDR3 protein: ASSIVGGGETQY
V gene: TRBV5-4; J gene: TRBJ2-1; CDR3 protein: ASSPVGQGVNEQF
V gene: TRBV25-1; J gene: TRBJ1-1; CDR3 protein: ASARGPEAF
V gene: TRBV4-3; J gene: TRBJ1-4; CDR3 protein: ASSIDGSPEEKLF
V gene: TRBV3-1/TRBV3-2; J gene: TRBJ2-2; CDR3 protein: ASSQDLGNTGELF
V gene: TRBV20-1; J gene: TRBJ2-7; CDR3 protein: SASAPLGEQY
V gene: TRBV5-1; J gene: TRBJ2-2; CDR3 protein: ASSLDLVTGELF
V gene: TRBV2; J gene: TRBJ1-3; CDR3 protein: ASSDDRYSGNTIY